This T cell receptor beta chain is drawn from a study of Graves' ophthalmopathy and Graves' hyperthyroidism. Study-wide findings and caveats: The study's model predicted ophthalmopathy progression at 65% to 71% sensitivity and around 75% specificity. Thyroid clonotypes that were expanded above 0.001 frequency mostly also appeared in blood. A model of 13 signatures distinguished ophthalmopathy from stable hyperthyroidism at less than 90% sensitivity and roughly 82% specificity.

The trim removed 4 bases at V and 7 bases at J, leaving 12 bases unmatched. The CDR3 consists of 15 residues. This clonotype was found once. As yet, its antigen is unknown. Uncontrolled infections, pregnancy, lactation or other autoimmune diseases led to patient exclusion. Scientists amplified the TCR beta CDR3 regions from RNA transcripts. RT-PCR was first run with HTBI primers, then multiplex PCR in a second round. One entry per CDR3 protein results from TCRdb running MiXCR on the multiplex PCR reads. This sample has over a million distinct CDR3 sequences, with about 35% found just once. The TCR sequence derives from an adult man with Graves' hyperthyroidism. Sequencing was performed on peripheral blood or thyroid tissue (not recorded which). J is TRBJ1-2 and V is TRBV12-3 or TRBV12-4; 7 nucleotides align to TRBD1. The CDR3 DNA reads as TGTGCCAGCAGTTCGGTGAACAGGGGAATTGGTGGCTACACCTTC. Its translation is CASSSVNRGIGGYTF.